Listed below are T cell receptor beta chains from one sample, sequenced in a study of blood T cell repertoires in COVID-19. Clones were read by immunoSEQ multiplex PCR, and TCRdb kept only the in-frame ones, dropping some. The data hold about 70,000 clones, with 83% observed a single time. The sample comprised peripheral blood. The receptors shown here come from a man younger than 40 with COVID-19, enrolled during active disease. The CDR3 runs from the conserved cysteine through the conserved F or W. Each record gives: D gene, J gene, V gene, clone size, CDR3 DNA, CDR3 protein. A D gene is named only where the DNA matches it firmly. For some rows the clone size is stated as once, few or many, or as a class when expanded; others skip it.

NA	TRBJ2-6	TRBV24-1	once	TGTGCCACCAGTGATTTACAGTCTGGGGCCAACGTCCTGACTTTC	CATSDLQSGANVLTF
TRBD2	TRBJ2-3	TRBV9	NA	TGTGCCAGCAGCGTTCTAGCGGGGAAAGAAAATACGCAGTATTTT	CASSVLAGKENTQYF
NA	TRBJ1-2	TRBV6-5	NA	TGTGCCAGCAGTTACTCGTGGGCAGGGTCGGGTCGAGGCTACACCTTC	CASSYSWAGSGRGYTF
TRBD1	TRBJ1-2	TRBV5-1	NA	TGCGCCAGCAGCTTGGGACAGGGGGTCGAGGGCTACACCTTC	CASSLGQGVEGYTF
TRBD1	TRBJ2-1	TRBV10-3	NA	TGTGCCATCAGTGACGGGACAGGGGGCCGGAATGAGCAGTTCTTC	CAISDGTGGRNEQFF
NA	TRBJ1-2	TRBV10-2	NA	TGCGCCAGCAGACAGGACGCCTATGGCTACACCTTC	CASRQDAYGYTF
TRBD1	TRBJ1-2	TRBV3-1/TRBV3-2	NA	TGTGCCAGCAGCCAAGTGAAGGGACAGGTTGACACCTTC	CASSQVKGQVDTF
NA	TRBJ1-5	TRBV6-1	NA	TGTGCCAGCAGTGAAGATACGGTTCATAGCAATCAGCCCCAGCATTTT	CASSEDTVHSNQPQHF
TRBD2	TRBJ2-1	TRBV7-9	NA	TGTGCCAGCAGCGGATCAGCGGGAGGTGGTATAAATGAGCAGTTCTTC	CASSGSAGGGINEQFF
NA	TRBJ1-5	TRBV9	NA	TGTGCCAGCAGCGTCACATTGAATCAGCCCCAGCATTTT	CASSVTLNQPQHF
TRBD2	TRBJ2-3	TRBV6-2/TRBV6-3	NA	TGTGCCAGCAGTTGGCTAGCGGGAGTGTCAGATACGCAGTATTTT	CASSWLAGVSDTQYF
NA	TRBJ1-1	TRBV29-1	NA	TGCAGCGTTGAAGTACAGCTGAACACTGAAGCTTTCTTT	CSVEVQLNTEAFF
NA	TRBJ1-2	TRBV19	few	TGTGCCAGTAGTAGCCTTCGGGGGAGCGGCTACACCTTC	CASSSLRGSGYTF
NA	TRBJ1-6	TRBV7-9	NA	TGTGCCAGCAGCTTAGCTACAGGTCCTTATTCACCCCTCCACTTT	CASSLATGPYSPLHF
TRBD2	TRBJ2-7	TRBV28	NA	TGTGCCAGCAGTCGACTCGCGGGGAGGGCCGGGTACGAGCAGTACTTC	CASSRLAGRAGYEQYF
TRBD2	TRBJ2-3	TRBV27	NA	TGTGCCAGCAGTTGGACTAGGTGGGGCACAGATACGCAGTATTTT	CASSWTRWGTDTQYF
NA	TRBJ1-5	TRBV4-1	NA	TGCGCCAGCAGCCAAGATACAGGTAGCAATCAGCCCCAGCATTTT	CASSQDTGSNQPQHF
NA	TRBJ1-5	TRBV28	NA	TGTGCCAGCAGTTCGACACGTCGCACAGGGCGGGCTCAGCATTTT	CASSSTRRTGRAQHF
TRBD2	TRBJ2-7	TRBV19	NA	TGTGCCAGTAGTAACCCGGGACTAGCGTACGAGCAGTACTTC	CASSNPGLAYEQYF
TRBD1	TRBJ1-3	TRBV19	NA	TGTGCCAGTAGTGCCGGGACAGGGGAAGAAAACACCATATATTTT	CASSAGTGEENTIYF
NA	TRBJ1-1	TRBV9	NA	TGTGCCAGCAGCGTAGGGCCATCAACTATTAACACTGAAGCTTTCTTT	CASSVGPSTINTEAFF